This T cell receptor (beta chain) was sequenced in a study of beta chain features in type 1 diabetes. The study, taken as a whole, reports: There was a moderate but significant shortening of TCRB CDR3s in all four CD4+ subsets of Type 1 diabetes patients.

Based on CD45RO/CCR7/CD25/CD127/CD95/CD27, CD4+ regulatory, stem cell-like memory, naive and central memory cells were sorted. cDNA synthesis used the whole RNA isolate, giving expressed TCRB sequences. Sequenced by immunoSEQ multiplex PCR; TCRdb stores in-frame clones only, minus some. In the table there are 300,000 to 350,000 clones, approximately 9.7% of which are singletons. V dropped 7 bases and J dropped 1 base, with 15 bases sitting between them. The CDR3 extends over 14 amino acids. In germline, CDR1 is GTSNPN, CDR2 SVGIG (reference sequence). As for this clone: Its matching antigen is unknown.

What was sequenced was central memory CD4+ T cells from blood. The source of this sequence is a man aged 30 to 39 with type 1 diabetes. The chain couples TRBV30 to TRBJ2-3, with D uncertain. CDR3 coding DNA: TGTGCCTCTAGTGTAGGGTTGGGCACAGATACGCAGTATTTT. Translation gives CASSVGLGTDTQYF.